The 21 T cell receptor beta chains below all came from one sample that was sequenced in a study of T-cell memory formation after mild COVID-19 (dated by TCRdb to the early 2020s). Library generation was performed with 5' RACE. Data came from an Illumina NovaSeq 6000. The public reads were quality trimmed at Q25 with fastp and then assembled into clones with MiXCR by TCRdb, keeping productive beta chains. Each CDR3 protein gets just one entry, which takes the most common genes and DNA from the rows behind it. The sample table holds 150,000 to 200,000 distinct CDR3 sequences, of which about 14% were seen once. The top ten clones comprise 13% to 15% of the sample. The sequencing input was PBMCs or a T cell subset sorted from them (not recorded which). Source of these receptors: an adult woman who had mild COVID-19 (a few samples of this study predate the infection). The sample titles of this study are shuffled in the database, so cell type and time point are left out; the donor was told from shared clones.

The V call is TRBV5-1, the J call TRBJ2-7, with a tentative D call TRBD1 (5 bases). The V and J ends lost 0 bases and 4 bases respectively, with 8 bases between them. The CDR3 spans 13 residues. Germline CDR1 is SGHRS and CDR2 is YFSETQ. The CDR3 nucleotides are TGCGCCAGCAGCTTGGGACAGTGTTACGAGCAGTACTTC. Translated: CASSLGQCYEQYF.

Only a few counts were recorded for this clonotype. The chain joins TRBV5-1 to TRBJ1-6; the D gene is possibly TRBD1 (5 bases). Germline V gene sequence: CDR1 SGHRS, CDR2 YFSETQ. V was trimmed by 4 bases and J by 9 bases, leaving 11 bases between them. This CDR3 has 13 residues. The CDR3 DNA is TGCGCCAGCAGCGTCGGGACGGCTTCACCCCTCCACTTT. Protein sequence: CASSVGTASPLHF. The whole variable domain, remainder taken from reference TRBV5-1 and TRBJ1-6, is KAGVTQTPRYLIKTRGQQVTLSCSPISGHRSVSWYQQTPGQGLQFLFEYFSETQRNKGNFPGRFSGRQFSNSRSEMNVSTLELGDSALYLCASSVGTASPLHFGNGTRLTVT.

The V and J genes are TRBV12-3 or TRBV12-4 and TRBJ2-5, with D maybe TRBD2 (5 bases). The V end was cut by 3 bases, the J end by 2 bases, with 10 bases between. This CDR3 region has 14 residues. CDR3 sequence (DNA): TGTGCCAGCAGTTTTCGCCTAGCTCAAGAGACCCAGTACTTC. This codes for CASSFRLAQETQYF.

The chain couples TRBV9 to TRBJ1-1, with D possibly being TRBD1 (5 bases). The CDR3 totals 15 residues. Per germline, CDR1 SGDLS and CDR2 YYNGEE. V shed 2 bases and J shed 1 base, with 12 bases lying between them. CDR3 in DNA: TGTGCCAGCAGCGTTTCGGCAGGGACGAACACTGAAGCTTTCTTT. Translating it yields CASSVSAGTNTEAFF. The full variable domain, rest sourced from reference TRBV9 and TRBJ1-1, is DSGVTQTPKHLITATGQRVTLRCSPRSGDLSVYWYQQSLDQGLQFLIQYYNGEERAKGNILERFSAQQFPDLHSELNLSSLELGDSALYFCASSVSAGTNTEAFFGQGTRLTVV.

Only a few counts were recorded for this clonotype. This chain uses TRBV5-1 with TRBJ2-1; unclear D gene. Germline V gives CDR1 SGHRS, CDR2 YFSETQ. V dropped 0 bases and J dropped 6 bases, with 10 bases sitting between them. The CDR3 sequence is 14 residues long. Here the CDR3 reads CASSLGPWGNEQFF. The DNA for the CDR3 is TGCGCCAGCAGCTTGGGACCGTGGGGCAATGAGCAGTTCTTC.

The sample holds a few counts of this clonotype. The chain carries TRBV20-1 and TRBJ2-6; D gene unclear. This CDR3 spans 14 amino acids. Germline V lookup: CDR1 DFQATT, CDR2 SNEGSKA (reference sequence). V lost 4 bases, J lost 0 bases, and 7 bases lay in between. The CDR3 sequence: CSAKGSSGANVLTF. CDR3 DNA: TGCAGTGCTAAAGGGTCCTCTGGGGCCAACGTCCTGACTTTC.

This clonotype came up many times. The chain links TRBV29-1 to TRBJ2-6; TRBD2 might be the D (5 bases). V lost 5 bases to trimming and J lost 4 bases, with 12 bases between them. The CDR3 is 14 amino acids. Germline V gene lookup returns CDR1 SQVTM and CDR2 ANQGSEA. CDR3: CSVPGSEGANVLTF. In nucleotides, the CDR3 is TGCAGCGTTCCGGGGTCGGAAGGGGCCAACGTCCTGACTTTC.

Here the CDR3 reads CATSDPPYGYTF. CDR3 bases: TGTGCCACCAGTGACCCTCCGTATGGCTACACCTTC. The chain joins TRBV24-1 to TRBJ1-2, with D hard to call. The V end lost 4 bases, the J end lost 5 bases, and 7 bases lay between the germline ends. This CDR3 contains 12 residues. Looked up from germline, CDR1 is KGHDR and CDR2 is SFDVKD.

In its sample, this clonotype was seen a few times. The genes are TRBV2 and TRBJ1-1, with D hard to call. V lost 7 bases and J lost 0, with 15 bases in between. Germline CDR1 reads SNHLY; CDR2 reads FYNNEI. The CDR3 runs to 15 residues. The CDR3, as DNA: TGTGCCAGCAACCGAAACCCCACAGTGAACACTGAAGCTTTCTTT. Amino acids: CASNRNPTVNTEAFF. The whole variable domain, filled in from reference TRBV2 and TRBJ1-1, reads EPEVTQTPSHQVTQMGQEVILRCVPISNHLYFYWYRQILGQKVEFLVSFYNNEISEKSEIFDDQFSVERPDGSNFTLKIRSTKLEDSAMYFCASNRNPTVNTEAFFGQGTRLTVV.

This chain uses TRBV2 with TRBJ1-5; no firm D call. This CDR3 has 14 residues. The ends were cut back, 4 bases at V and 2 bases at J, with 9 bases in the middle. Germline-derived CDR1 and CDR2 are SNHLY and FYNNEI. The CDR3 sequence: CASSAGVGNQPQHF. In DNA form, the CDR3 reads TGTGCCAGCAGTGCCGGGGTAGGCAATCAGCCCCAGCATTTT. Full variable domain (missing parts from reference TRBV2 and TRBJ1-5): EPEVTQTPSHQVTQMGQEVILRCVPISNHLYFYWYRQILGQKVEFLVSFYNNEISEKSEIFDDQFSVERPDGSNFTLKIRSTKLEDSAMYFCASSAGVGNQPQHFGDGTRLSIL.

This clonotype was found once. The chain is built from TRBV28 and TRBJ2-7; no reliable D call. Deletions cut 6 bases from V and 6 bases from J, with 18 bases between. Germline loops: CDR1 MDHEN, CDR2 SYDVKM. The CDR3 totals 14 residues. The CDR3 DNA reads TGTGCCAGCAGAGTAGAGAGACGGAGTGGCGAGCAGTACTTC. It specifies CASRVERRSGEQYF.

The CDR3 bases are TGTGCCAGCAGCACCACTAGCGGGGTGTACAATGAGCAGTTCTTC. This codes for CASSTTSGVYNEQFF. The chain employs TRBV9 and TRBJ2-1; 10 positions match TRBD2. This CDR3 contains 15 residues. The germline CDR1 and CDR2 sequences are SGDLS and YYNGEE. The V gene end was trimmed by 4 bases and the J gene end by 4 bases; junction bases not matched to a gene: 5.

This clonotype has a handful of counts. V usage is TRBV20-1 and J usage is TRBJ2-3; either TRBD1 or TRBD2 may fit D (5 bases each). The CDR3 loop spans 15 amino acids. V lost 3 bases and J 0 bases, leaving 13 bases between the germline ends. Germline V gene data show CDR1 as DFQATT and CDR2 as SNEGSKA (reference sequence). This CDR3 is CSASPPGPSTDTQYF. The CDR3 bases are TGCAGTGCTAGCCCTCCGGGACCCAGCACAGATACGCAGTATTTT.

This clonotype was recorded a few times. V usage is TRBV19 and J usage is TRBJ1-5; possible D gene TRBD1, 6 bases. Germline values: CDR1 LNHDA, CDR2 SQIVND (reference sequence). V lost 2 bases and J lost 6, with 14 bases in between. The CDR3 consists of 15 residues. DNA for the CDR3: TGTGCCAGTAGTATAACTGCAGGGGTCGGTCAGCCCCAGCATTTT. It is translated as CASSITAGVGQPQHF. The full variable domain, its missing parts supplied by reference TRBV19 and TRBJ1-5, is DGGITQSPKYLFRKEGQNVTLSCEQNLNHDAMYWYRQDPGQGLRLIYYSQIVNDFQKGDIAEGYSVSREKKESFPLTVTSAQKNPTAFYLCASSITAGVGQPQHFGDGTRLSIL.

The chain is built from TRBV7-3 and TRBJ2-1; D gene ambiguous. Trimming removed 4 bases at V and 6 bases at J, with 13 bases between. This CDR3 is built from 14 residues. Germline lookup yields CDR1 SGHTA and CDR2 FQGTGA. The CDR3: CASSSRMGSNEQFF. The CDR3 coding sequence is TGTGCCAGCAGCTCCCGCATGGGCTCCAATGAGCAGTTCTTC.

The sample holds a few counts of this clonotype. The genes are TRBV6-2 or TRBV6-3 and TRBJ2-3; 10 nucleotides line up with TRBD2. This CDR3 spans 15 amino acids. Germline lookup yields CDR1 MNHEY and CDR2 SVGEGT. Germline trimming cut 8 bases from V and 2 bases from J; bases unmatched to any gene: 7. The CDR3 protein is CASRGSGRTTDTQYF. The CDR3 nucleotides are TGTGCCAGCCGTGGTAGCGGGAGGACCACAGATACGCAGTATTTT.

CDR3 nucleotide sequence: TGTGCCAGCAGCCGGAACTACGAGCAGTACTTC. It codes for CASSRNYEQYF. V usage is TRBV3-1 and J usage is TRBJ2-7; D is unclear. Trimming cost V 4 bases and J 3 bases, with 4 bases left between them. Germline values: CDR1 LGHDT, CDR2 YNNKEL (reference sequence). The CDR3 is 11 amino acids.

This chain uses TRBV19 with TRBJ1-1; D is undetermined. This CDR3 region has 13 residues. With 9 bases removed from V and 4 bases from J, the gap between germline ends came to 15 bases. CDR1 is LNHDA, CDR2 SQIVND, per germline (reference sequence). In nucleotides, the CDR3 is TGTGCCAGCCAAATTTCGTTGGGCACTGAAGCTTTCTTT. Translation gives CASQISLGTEAFF.

The chain joins TRBV4-2 to TRBJ1-3; D remains ambiguous. Trimming removed 1 base at V and 0 bases at J, with 13 bases between. CDR1 is LGHNA, CDR2 YNFKEQ, per germline. This CDR3 has 17 amino acids. The CDR3 region is CASSQGYGSLSGNTIYF. For the CDR3, the DNA is TGTGCCAGCAGCCAAGGGTACGGTTCCCTCTCTGGAAACACCATATATTTT.

This clonotype showed up just a few times. V usage is TRBV9 and J usage is TRBJ2-3; D ambiguous. The CDR3 runs 16 residues. Germline lookup yields CDR1 SGDLS and CDR2 YYNGEE. The V end was cut by 3 bases, the J end by 1 base, with 15 bases between. Here the CDR3 DNA reads TGTGCCAGCAGCGCGCACCCCACCTGGGGCACAGATACGCAGTATTTT. This sequence encodes CASSAHPTWGTDTQYF.

The chain links TRBV5-1 to TRBJ2-3; TRBD2 matches 9 bases. CDR1 SGHRS and CDR2 YFSETQ come from the germline V gene. The CDR3 has 16 residues. V shed 0 bases and J 4 bases; nucleotides not matched to a gene: 6. CDR3 region: CASSLGLAVSSDTQYF. CDR3 DNA: TGCGCCAGCAGCTTGGGACTAGCGGTGTCATCAGATACGCAGTATTTT.